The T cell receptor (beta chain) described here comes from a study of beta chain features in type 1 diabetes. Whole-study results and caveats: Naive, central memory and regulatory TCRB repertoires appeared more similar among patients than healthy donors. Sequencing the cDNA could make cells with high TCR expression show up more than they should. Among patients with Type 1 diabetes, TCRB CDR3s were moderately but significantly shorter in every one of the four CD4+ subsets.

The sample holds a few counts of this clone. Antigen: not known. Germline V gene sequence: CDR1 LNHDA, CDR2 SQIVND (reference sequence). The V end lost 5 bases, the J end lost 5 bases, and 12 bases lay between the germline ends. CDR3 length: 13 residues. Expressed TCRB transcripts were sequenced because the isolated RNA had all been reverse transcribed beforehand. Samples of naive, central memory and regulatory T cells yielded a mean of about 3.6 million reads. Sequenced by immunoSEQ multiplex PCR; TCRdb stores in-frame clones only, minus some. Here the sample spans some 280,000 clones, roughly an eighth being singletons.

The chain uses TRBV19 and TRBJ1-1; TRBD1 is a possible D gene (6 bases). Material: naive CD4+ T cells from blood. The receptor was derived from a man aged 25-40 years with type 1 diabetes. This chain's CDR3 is CASSEQGWTEAFF. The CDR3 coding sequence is TGTGCCAGTAGTGAACAGGGATGGACTGAAGCTTTCTTT.